The clone carrying this T cell receptor (beta chain) appeared a single time. Some clones are missing from TCRdb's copy, which holds only in-frame ones; the method was immunoSEQ multiplex PCR. The profile shows approximately 60,000 clones, around 80% of them singletons. The sample comes from a study of blood T cell repertoires in COVID-19. Study details: COVID-19 samples, acute and convalescent, were from the United States, Italy and Spain. Nucleic acid was either cDNA or gDNA, and it came from T cells, B-cell-depleted T cells, or PBMCs.

Between the trimmed V and J ends, which lost 2 bases and 7 bases, there was a span of 11 bases. The length of the CDR3 is 13 residues. Germline V gene sequence: CDR1 SGHDN, CDR2 FVKESK. The sample taken for sequencing was peripheral blood. This clonotype was sampled from a woman at least 80 years old with acute or convalescent COVID-19. The rearrangement joins TRBV14 to TRBJ1-1; TRBD1 might be the D (5 bases). CDR3 residues: CASSQKHGGEAFF. CDR3 sequence (DNA): TGTGCCAGCAGCCAAAAACACGGGGGTGAAGCTTTCTTT.